A single sample is the source of the 23 T cell receptor beta chains below, sequenced in a study of early T cells in non-severe SARS-CoV-2 infection. TCRdb reprocessed the 5' RACE reads via MiXCR and lists one record per CDR3 protein. The sample consists of about 98,000 distinct CDR3 sequences, under 15% of them appearing once. Specimen: whole blood. The source is an adult who was a healthcare worker with PCR-confirmed SARS-CoV-2 infection or an uninfected control (not recorded which).

The rearrangement uses TRBV18 and TRBJ2-2; no clear D. The CDR3 is 15 amino acids. The V and J ends lost 2 bases and 0 bases respectively, with 7 bases between them. The germline gives CDR1 KGHSH, CDR2 LQKENI. For the CDR3, the DNA is TGTGCCAGCTCACCAGAGATAACGAACACCGGGGAGCTGTTTTTT. Translation: CASSPEITNTGELFF.

This clonotype has only a few counts. This rearrangement joins TRBV20-1 to TRBJ2-3; 12 bases line up with TRBD2. The CDR3 has 14 amino acids. Germline V gene lookup returns CDR1 DFQATT and CDR2 SNEGSKA (reference sequence). Trimming at V came to 5 bases and at J to 8 bases, leaving 8 bases not matched to a gene. Written as DNA, the CDR3 is TGCAGTGCTTTTCTAGCGGGAGGGCCGGGTACGCAGTATTTT. Translation: CSAFLAGGPGTQYF.

Ten or more counts support this clonotype. The genes are TRBV20-1 and TRBJ1-1; D possibly corresponds to TRBD1 (5 bases). Germline values: CDR1 DFQATT, CDR2 SNEGSKA (reference sequence). Trimming pared 5 bases from V and 11 bases from J, leaving 18 bases between. This CDR3 region has 12 residues. CDR3 DNA: TGCAGTGCTGAGGGGAACAGGCAGGATGCTTTCTTT. It codes for CSAEGNRQDAFF.

Worth noting for this clonotype: This may stem from a read error, because a much larger clone lies one nucleotide away. This rearrangement joins TRBV2 to TRBJ2-1, with 9 positions matching TRBD2. The CDR3 has 14 residues. Germline CDR1 reads SNHLY; CDR2 reads FYNNEI. CDR3: CASRLSGSETEQLF. CDR3 nucleotide sequence: TGTGCCAGTAGACTTAGCGGGAGTGAGACTGAGCAGCTCTTC.

The rearrangement links TRBV2 to TRBJ2-7, with TRBD2 identical over 8 bases. The CDR3 has 15 amino acids. Germline CDR1 SNHLY, CDR2 FYNNEI. V was pared by 5 bases and J by 4 bases, with 10 bases of the junction left unmatched. The chain's CDR3 is CASSLRAGVLYEQYF. The DNA of the CDR3 is TGTGCCAGCAGTTTAAGAGCGGGAGTTTTGTACGAGCAGTACTTC.

This clonotype was counted ten times or more. The J gene is TRBJ2-5, the V gene TRBV5-5; D remains ambiguous. The CDR3 runs 11 residues. The germline V gene has CDR1 SGHKS and CDR2 YYEKEE (reference sequence). Deletions cut 5 bases from V and 2 bases from J, with 4 bases between. The CDR3 DNA reads as TGTGCCAGCAGACGACAAGAGACCCAGTACTTC. It yields the protein CASRRQETQYF. The entire variable domain, with the rest obtained from reference TRBV5-5 and TRBJ2-5, is as follows: DAGVTQSPTHLIKTRGQQVTLRCSPISGHKSVSWYQQVLGQGPQFIFQYYEKEERGRGNFPDRFSARQFPNYSSELNVNALLLGDSALYLCASRRQETQYFGPGTRLLVL.

This clonotype was recorded at least ten times. The V call is TRBV20-1, the J call TRBJ2-1; D unclear. V shed 1 base and J shed 5 bases, with 6 bases lying between them. CDR3 length: 12 residues. Per germline, CDR1 DFQATT and CDR2 SNEGSKA (reference sequence). The CDR3: CSARATNNEQFF. The CDR3, as DNA: TGCAGTGCTAGAGCCACTAACAATGAGCAGTTCTTC.

This clonotype was counted many times. The chain links TRBV27 to TRBJ2-1, with 7 positions matching TRBD1. V was clipped by 1 base and J by 9 bases; unmatched bases: 3. There are 13 residues in the CDR3. CDR1 and CDR2 (germline): MNHEY, SMNVEV (reference sequence). The CDR3 region is CASSLWDSGEQFF. In DNA form, the CDR3 reads TGTGCCAGCAGTTTATGGGACAGCGGTGAGCAGTTCTTC.

In this sample, this clonotype turned up many times. The chain recombines TRBV20-1 with TRBJ2-7; TRBD1 might be the D (5 bases). The CDR3 loop spans 14 amino acids. Trimming removed 5 bases from V and 0 bases from J, with 14 bases in between. CDR1 is DFQATT and CDR2 is SNEGSKA in the germline V gene (reference sequence). This chain's CDR3 is CSASLGAHSYEQYF. The CDR3 DNA sequence: TGCAGTGCTTCCCTTGGGGCTCACTCCTACGAGCAGTACTTC.

This clonotype has at least ten counts. This chain joins TRBV12-3 or TRBV12-4 and TRBJ2-1; 9 bases align to TRBD2. The trim removed 8 bases at V and 5 bases at J, leaving 10 bases unmatched. The CDR3 totals 15 residues. CDR3 protein: CASRPPASGDNEQFF. DNA of the CDR3: TGTGCCAGCCGACCTCCGGCTAGCGGGGACAATGAGCAGTTCTTC.

At least ten counts were recorded for this clonotype. The chain couples TRBV6-1 to TRBJ2-7; 13 bases align to TRBD2. The CDR3 runs 15 residues. Germline V gene data show CDR1 as MNHNS and CDR2 as SASEGT. Trimming removed 6 bases from V and 2 bases from J; junction bases left unmatched: 4. The CDR3 region has the DNA TGTGCCAGCAGGACCGGGACTAGCGGGACCTACGAGCAGTACTTC. Its protein product is CASRTGTSGTYEQYF.

The table lists this clonotype with a few counts. The chain carries TRBV7-6 and TRBJ2-7; 10 bases match TRBD2. V dropped 5 bases and J dropped 4; count of bases not matched to a gene: 8. The CDR3 totals 15 residues. Germline CDR1 and CDR2: SGHVS and FNYEAQ. CDR3 in DNA: TGTGCCAGCAGCACCCTAGCGGGAGAGGCGTACGAGCAGTACTTC. Translated: CASSTLAGEAYEQYF.

This clonotype has only a few counts. V gene TRBV7-9 combines with J gene TRBJ2-1; no definite D call. Germline V gene lookup returns CDR1 SEHNR and CDR2 FQNEAQ (reference sequence). V was shortened by 4 bases and J by 0 bases, with 13 bases between the two germline ends. CDR3 size: 16 residues. CDR3: CASSSRNVNSYNEQFF. Written as DNA, the CDR3 is TGTGCCAGCAGCTCTAGAAACGTCAACTCCTACAATGAGCAGTTCTTC.

This chain joins TRBV6-2 or TRBV6-3 and TRBJ2-7; the D is unclear. In germline, CDR1 is MNHEY, CDR2 SVGEGT. The CDR3 consists of 13 residues. Trimming took off 2 bases at V and 3 bases at J, with 8 bases between the two ends. CDR3 residues: CASSYRQYYEQYF. The CDR3 DNA reads as TGTGCCAGCAGTTACCGGCAGTACTACGAGCAGTACTTC.

This clonotype was picked up many times. The J gene is TRBJ2-3, the V gene TRBV9; TRBD2 matches at 11 bases. CDR1 is SGDLS and CDR2 is YYNGEE in the germline V gene. CDR3 length equals 14 residues. V trimming: 7 bases; J trimming: 5 bases; junction bases outside the gene matches: 6. The CDR3 nucleotides read TGTGCCAGCGGTAGCGGGAGGGCCGTAGATACGCAGTATTTT. It yields the protein CASGSGRAVDTQYF. Variable domain in full (rest from reference TRBV9 and TRBJ2-3): DSGVTQTPKHLITATGQRVTLRCSPRSGDLSVYWYQQSLDQGLQFLIQYYNGEERAKGNILERFSAQQFPDLHSELNLSSLELGDSALYFCASGSGRAVDTQYFGPGTRLTVL.

This clonotype has a handful of counts. This sequence joins TRBV20-1 and TRBJ2-1, with D hard to call. The germline gives CDR1 DFQATT, CDR2 SNEGSKA (reference sequence). This CDR3 region has 13 residues. CDR3 region: CSAPSLGYNEQFF. The CDR3 nucleotides are TGCAGCGCCCCCTCGTTGGGGTACAATGAGCAGTTCTTC.

This clonotype was seen a few times. This chain connects TRBV7-2 to TRBJ2-5, with TRBD2 identical over 9 bases. Germline-derived CDR1 and CDR2 are SGHTA and FQGNSA. This CDR3 comprises 18 residues. The trim removed 2 bases at V and 2 bases at J, leaving 12 bases unmatched. DNA of the CDR3: TGTGCCAGCAGCTTAAGAGCGGGAGGCCTCCCGATTCAAGAGACCCAGTACTTC. This codes for CASSLRAGGLPIQETQYF.

V gene TRBV20-1 combines with J gene TRBJ2-7, with 9 positions matching TRBD2. This CDR3 spans 15 amino acids. V trimming: 4 bases; J trimming: 3 bases; junction bases outside the gene matches: 10. The V gene's germline CDR1 is DFQATT and CDR2 SNEGSKA (reference sequence). This CDR3 is CSAKNSASGIYEQYF. The CDR3 DNA follows: TGCAGTGCTAAAAATTCCGCTAGCGGGATCTACGAGCAGTACTTC.

This clonotype came up many times. This rearrangement joins TRBV29-1 to TRBJ2-3; D perhaps matches TRBD1 (6 bases). Trimming removed 6 bases at V and 0 bases at J, with 13 bases between. The CDR3 has 14 amino acids. Germline CDR1 reads SQVTM; CDR2 reads ANQGSEA. CDR3 sequence (DNA): TGCAGCGTGGACCTCAGGGGTAGCACAGATACGCAGTATTTT. Its translation is CSVDLRGSTDTQYF.

The V gene is TRBV2, the J gene TRBJ2-7; D not resolved. The CDR3 consists of 15 residues. V was shortened by 3 bases and J by 5 bases, with 17 bases between the two germline ends. Germline CDR1 SNHLY, CDR2 FYNNEI. CDR3 in DNA: TGTGCCAGCAGTGATAGTAGCTTGCGGTACGACGAGCAGTACTTC. Its translation is CASSDSSLRYDEQYF.

V usage is TRBV4-2 and J usage is TRBJ2-1, with no clear D. Between the trimmed V and J ends, which lost 0 bases and 9 bases, there was a span of 9 bases. The CDR3 is 13 residues long. CDR1 is LGHNA, CDR2 YNFKEQ, per germline. CDR3 protein: CASSQDRVGEQFF. CDR3 DNA sequence: TGTGCCAGCAGCCAAGATAGAGTCGGTGAGCAGTTCTTC.

This clonotype has just a few counts. The J gene is TRBJ2-2, the V gene TRBV9; TRBD2 agrees at 9 bases. Germline assignment: CDR1 SGDLS and CDR2 YYNGEE. This CDR3 region has 14 residues. J lost 7 bases, V lost 4 bases, and 5 bases had no gene match. CDR3 in DNA: TGTGCCAGCAGCCCCCGTAGCGGGAGCGGGGAGCTGTTTTTT. It encodes CASSPRSGSGELFF.

The chain recombines TRBV2 with TRBJ2-1, with D unresolved. Germline CDR1 and CDR2: SNHLY and FYNNEI. The length of the CDR3 is 15 residues. Deletions cut 0 bases from V and 0 bases from J, with 6 bases between. CDR3: CASSEAPNSYNEQFF. The CDR3 coding sequence is TGTGCCAGCAGTGAAGCGCCGAACTCCTACAATGAGCAGTTCTTC.